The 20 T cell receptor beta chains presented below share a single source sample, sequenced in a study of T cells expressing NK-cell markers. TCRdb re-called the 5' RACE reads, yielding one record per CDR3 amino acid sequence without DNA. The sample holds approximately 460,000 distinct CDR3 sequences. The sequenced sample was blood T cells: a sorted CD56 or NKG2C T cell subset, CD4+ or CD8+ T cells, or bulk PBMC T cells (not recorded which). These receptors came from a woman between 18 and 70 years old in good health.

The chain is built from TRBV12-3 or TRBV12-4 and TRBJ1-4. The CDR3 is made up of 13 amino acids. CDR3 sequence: CASSPTEDEKLFF.

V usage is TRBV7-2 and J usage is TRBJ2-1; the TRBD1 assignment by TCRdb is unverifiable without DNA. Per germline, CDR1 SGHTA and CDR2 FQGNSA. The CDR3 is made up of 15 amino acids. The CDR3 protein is CASSHSGPSYNEQFF.

CDR3 in amino acids: CSARPMILLGADTEAFF. The chain links TRBV20-1 to TRBJ1-1; TCRdb's assignment of TRBD1 cannot be checked, as there is no DNA. The CDR3 has 17 residues. Looked up from germline, CDR1 is DFQATT and CDR2 is SNEGSKA (reference sequence).

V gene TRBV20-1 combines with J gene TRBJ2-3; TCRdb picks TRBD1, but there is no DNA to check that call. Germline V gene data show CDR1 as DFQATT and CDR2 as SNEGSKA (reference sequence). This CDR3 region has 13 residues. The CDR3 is CSATDRGQDTQYF.

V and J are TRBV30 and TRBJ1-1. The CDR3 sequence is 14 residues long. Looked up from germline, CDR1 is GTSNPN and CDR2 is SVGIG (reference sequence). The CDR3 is CAWSQAILFAEAFF.

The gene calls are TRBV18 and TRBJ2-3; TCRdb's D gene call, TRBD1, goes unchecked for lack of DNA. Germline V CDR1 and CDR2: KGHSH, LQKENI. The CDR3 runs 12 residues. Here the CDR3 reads CASSPGVDTQYF. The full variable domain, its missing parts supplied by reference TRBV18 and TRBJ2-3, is NAGVMQNPRHLVRRRGQEARLRCSPMKGHSHVYWYRQLPEEGLKFMVYLQKENIIDESGMPKERFSAEFPKEGPSILRIQQVVRGDSAAYFCASSPGVDTQYFGPGTRLTVL.

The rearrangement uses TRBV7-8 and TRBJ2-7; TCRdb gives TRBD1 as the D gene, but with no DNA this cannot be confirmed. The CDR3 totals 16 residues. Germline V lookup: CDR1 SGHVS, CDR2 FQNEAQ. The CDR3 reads CASSFGTQGALYEQYF.

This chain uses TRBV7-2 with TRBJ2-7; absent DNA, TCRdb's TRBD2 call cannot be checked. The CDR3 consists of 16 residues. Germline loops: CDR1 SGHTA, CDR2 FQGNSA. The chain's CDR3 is CASSPASGRFAYEQYF.

CDR3 residues: CSAPQTPYSNQPQHF. The V gene is TRBV20-1, the J gene TRBJ1-5. Germline loops: CDR1 DFQATT, CDR2 SNEGSKA (reference sequence). The CDR3 loop spans 15 amino acids.

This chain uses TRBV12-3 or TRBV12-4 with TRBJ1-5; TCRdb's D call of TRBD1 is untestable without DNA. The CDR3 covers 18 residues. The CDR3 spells CASSLGPFSGTMGQPQHF.

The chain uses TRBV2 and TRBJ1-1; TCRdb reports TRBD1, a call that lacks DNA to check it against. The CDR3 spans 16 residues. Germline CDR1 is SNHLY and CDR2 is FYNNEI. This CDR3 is CASGDRGRGGSTEAFF.

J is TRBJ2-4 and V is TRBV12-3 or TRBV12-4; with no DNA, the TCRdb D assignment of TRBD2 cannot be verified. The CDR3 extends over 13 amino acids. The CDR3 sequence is CASSFGDGGIQYF.

CDR3: CSAPPPKPVYNEQFF. The chain is built from TRBV20-1 and TRBJ2-1; the TCRdb D gene call, TRBD1, has no DNA to confirm it. CDR1 is DFQATT, CDR2 SNEGSKA, per germline (reference sequence). The CDR3 sequence is 15 residues long.

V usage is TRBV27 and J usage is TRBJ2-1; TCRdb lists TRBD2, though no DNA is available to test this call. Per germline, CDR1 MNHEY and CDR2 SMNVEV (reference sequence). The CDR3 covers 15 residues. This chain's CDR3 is CASSLHREGRFEQFF.

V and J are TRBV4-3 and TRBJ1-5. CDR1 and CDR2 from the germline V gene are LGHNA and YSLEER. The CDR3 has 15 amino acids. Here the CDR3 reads CASSHRSGGDQPQHF.

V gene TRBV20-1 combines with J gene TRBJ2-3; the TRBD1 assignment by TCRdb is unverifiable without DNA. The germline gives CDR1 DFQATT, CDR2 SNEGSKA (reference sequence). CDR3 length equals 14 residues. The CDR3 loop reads CSAPWGTRTDTQYF.

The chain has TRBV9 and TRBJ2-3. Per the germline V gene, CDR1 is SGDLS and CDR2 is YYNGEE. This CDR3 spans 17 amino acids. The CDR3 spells CASSVEDERQFIDTQYF.

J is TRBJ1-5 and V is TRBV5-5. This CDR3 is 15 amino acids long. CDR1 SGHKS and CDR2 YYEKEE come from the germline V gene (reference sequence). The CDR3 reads CASSRNVQVGQPQHF. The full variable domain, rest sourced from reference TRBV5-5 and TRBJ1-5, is DAGVTQSPTHLIKTRGQQVTLRCSPISGHKSVSWYQQVLGQGPQFIFQYYEKEERGRGNFPDRFSARQFPNYSSELNVNALLLGDSALYLCASSRNVQVGQPQHFGDGTRLSIL.

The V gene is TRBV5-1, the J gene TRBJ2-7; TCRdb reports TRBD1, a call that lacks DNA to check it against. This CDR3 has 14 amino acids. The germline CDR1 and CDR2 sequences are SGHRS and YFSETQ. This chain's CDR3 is CASSFGSPVYEQYF.

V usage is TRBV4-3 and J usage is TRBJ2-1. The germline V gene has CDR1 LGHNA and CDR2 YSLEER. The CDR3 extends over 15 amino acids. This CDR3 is CASSRVLSVGNEQFF.